This T cell receptor (beta chain) derives from a study of blood T cell repertoires in COVID-19. Study-wide context: T cells, B-cell-depleted T cells, or PBMCs supplied cDNA or gDNA.

Using immunoSEQ multiplex PCR, the repertoire was profiled, and TCRdb retains in-frame clones only, with some absent. This sample has nearly 45,000 clones, with roughly three quarters found just once. Deletions cut 5 bases from V and 5 bases from J, with 18 bases between. Germline CDR1 reads MNHEY; CDR2 reads SVGEGT. The CDR3 extends over 15 amino acids. The TCR originated in a man in his sixties or seventies with acute or convalescent COVID-19. Sample: peripheral blood. The rearrangement uses TRBV6-2 or TRBV6-3 and TRBJ1-2; D unclear. CDR3 in DNA: TGTGCCAGCAGTCAATATACAAACGCCATGTATGGCTACACCTTC. It specifies CASSQYTNAMYGYTF.